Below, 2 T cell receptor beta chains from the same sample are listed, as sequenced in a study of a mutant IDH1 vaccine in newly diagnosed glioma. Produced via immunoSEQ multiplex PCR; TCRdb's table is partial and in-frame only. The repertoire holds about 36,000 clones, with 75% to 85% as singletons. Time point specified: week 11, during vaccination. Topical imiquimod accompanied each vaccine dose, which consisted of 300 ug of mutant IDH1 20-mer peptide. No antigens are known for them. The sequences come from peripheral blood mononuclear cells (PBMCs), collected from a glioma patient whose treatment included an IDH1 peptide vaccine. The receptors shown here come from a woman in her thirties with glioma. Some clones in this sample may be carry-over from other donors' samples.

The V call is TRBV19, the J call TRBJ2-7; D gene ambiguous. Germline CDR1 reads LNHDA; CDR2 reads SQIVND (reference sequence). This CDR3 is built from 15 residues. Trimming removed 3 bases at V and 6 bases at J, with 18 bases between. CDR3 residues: CASSISGRRSVEQYF. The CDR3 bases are TGTGCCAGTAGTATCTCGGGTAGAAGGTCAGTCGAGCAGTACTTC.

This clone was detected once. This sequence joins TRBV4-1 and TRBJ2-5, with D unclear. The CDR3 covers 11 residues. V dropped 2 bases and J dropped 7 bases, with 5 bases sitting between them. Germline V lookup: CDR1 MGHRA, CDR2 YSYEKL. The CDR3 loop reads CASSQLRTQYF. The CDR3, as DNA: TGCGCCAGCAGCCAACTCCGGACCCAGTACTTC.